This passage covers 26 T cell receptor beta chains from one sample sequenced in a study of T-cell reconstitution after alpha-beta-depleted transplantation in children. Unique molecular identifiers were used to barcode this TCRbeta library. TCRdb redid the calling of the PCR reads with MiXCR, one entry per CDR3 protein. The table has over 150,000 distinct CDR3 sequences, about 6% seen once. The sample in question was PBMCs, obtained before TCRalphabeta/CD19-depleted stem cell transplant. The source is a girl in the first two years of life with combined immunodeficiency, due to receive a stem cell transplant.

This clonotype has a count of ten or more. V usage is TRBV28 and J usage is TRBJ2-2; D unresolved. CDR1 and CDR2 (germline): MDHEN, SYDVKM. Trimming stripped 0 bases from V and 7 bases from J, with 6 bases between. The CDR3 runs 13 residues. The CDR3 coding sequence is TGTGCCAGCAGTTTATGGGGTGGCGGGGAGCTGTTTTTT. Protein product: CASSLWGGGELFF.

This clonotype was detected ten times or more. The chain couples TRBV29-1 to TRBJ2-7; 11 nucleotides align to TRBD2. Germline CDR1 and CDR2: SQVTM and ANQGSEA. V lost 8 bases to trimming and J lost 3 bases; unmatched junction nucleotides: 3. The CDR3 loop spans 12 amino acids. Here the CDR3 DNA reads TGCAGCTACGGGACTAGCGGCTACGAGCAGTACTTC. Its translation: CSYGTSGYEQYF.

Many counts were recorded for this clonotype. This sequence joins TRBV14 and TRBJ2-7, with a weak D call TRBD1 (5 bases). The CDR3 sequence is 15 residues long. Looked up from germline, CDR1 is SGHDN and CDR2 is FVKESK. With 1 base removed from V and 1 base from J, the gap between germline ends came to 11 bases. CDR3 sequence: CASSQAMGRSYEQYF. The DNA of the CDR3 is TGTGCCAGCAGCCAAGCCATGGGGCGTTCCTACGAGCAGTACTTC. Full variable domain (rest looked up from reference TRBV14 and TRBJ2-7): EAGVTQFPSHSVIEKGQTVTLRCDPISGHDNLYWYRRVMGKEIKFLLHFVKESKQDESGMPNNRFLAERTGGTYSTLKVQPAELEDSGVYFCASSQAMGRSYEQYFGPGTRLTVT.

At least ten counts were recorded for this clonotype. The chain joins TRBV7-9 to TRBJ2-7, with D unresolved. The CDR3 is 15 amino acids. Germline lookup yields CDR1 SEHNR and CDR2 FQNEAQ (reference sequence). V lost 1 base and J lost 5, with 15 bases in between. DNA for the CDR3: TGTGCCAGCAGCTTAGGTCGGGCTGAAATGCACGAGCAGTACTTC. This translates into CASSLGRAEMHEQYF.

The CDR3 DNA reads TGCGCCAGCAGCCACCGGGACAATCCCGGGTCAGGTTACGAGCAGTACTTC. It specifies CASSHRDNPGSGYEQYF. The chain joins TRBV4-1 to TRBJ2-7; TRBD1 is a possible D gene (6 bases). The CDR3 covers 17 residues. V lost 3 bases to trimming and J lost 4 bases, with 22 bases between them. Germline V gene data show CDR1 as MGHRA and CDR2 as YSYEKL.

This clonotype was seen at least ten times. V is TRBV5-5 and J is TRBJ2-7; 12 bases fit TRBD1. The CDR3 extends over 16 amino acids. The J segment lost 6 bases and the V segment lost 1 base, leaving 8 bases of the junction unmatched. The germline CDR1 and CDR2 sequences are SGHKS and YYEKEE (reference sequence). The CDR3 is CASSLSRDRGLREQYF. The CDR3 region has the DNA TGTGCCAGCAGCTTGAGCCGGGACAGGGGGCTACGCGAGCAGTACTTC.

In this sample, this clonotype turned up many times. As DNA, the CDR3 is TGCAGCGTTGTACTTTGGACAGGGGCCTACGAGCAGTACTTC. Translation gives CSVVLWTGAYEQYF. This chain links TRBV29-1 with TRBJ2-7; 9 bases map to TRBD1. CDR3 size: 14 residues. Germline V CDR1 and CDR2: SQVTM, ANQGSEA. The junction had 6 bases not matched to a gene; V was cut back by 4 bases and J by 2 bases.

This clonotype has at least ten counts. This chain joins TRBV11-2 and TRBJ2-2, with TRBD2 identical over 8 bases. The germline V gene has CDR1 SGHAT and CDR2 FQNNGV. This CDR3 is built from 15 residues. V lost 5 bases, J lost 6 bases, and 8 bases stayed unmatched. This CDR3 is CASSRGLARAGELFF. The CDR3 nucleotides are TGTGCCAGCAGCCGAGGACTAGCCAGGGCCGGGGAGCTGTTTTTT.

At least ten counts were recorded for this clonotype. The junction departs from germline at one end; a sequencing error may be responsible. V usage is TRBV7-7 and J usage is TRBJ2-7; 9 bases match TRBD2. The CDR3 loop spans 15 amino acids. Looked up from germline, CDR1 is SSHAT and CDR2 is FNYEAQ (reference sequence). CDR3 nucleotides: TGTGCTAGCAGCTTATATGCGGGAGGGTTCTACGAGCAGTACTTC. As protein: CASSLYAGGFYEQYF.

This clonotype was recorded at least ten times. The chain recombines TRBV28 with TRBJ1-5; the D is unclear. Trimming pared 7 bases from V and 2 bases from J, leaving 15 bases between. Germline assignment: CDR1 MDHEN and CDR2 SYDVKM. This CDR3 has 15 amino acids. CDR3 protein: CASIPYLLGNQPQHF. CDR3 bases: TGTGCCAGCATTCCTTACTTGTTGGGCAATCAGCCCCAGCATTTT.

This clonotype was detected a few times. The gene calls are TRBV5-6 and TRBJ2-7; 7 bases fit TRBD1. Trimming at V came to 4 bases and at J to 3 bases, leaving 7 bases not matched to a gene. Per germline, CDR1 SGHDT and CDR2 YYEEEE. The CDR3 runs to 14 residues. CDR3 region: CASSLGTAFYEQYF. The CDR3 DNA reads TGTGCCAGCAGCCTGGGGACAGCCTTCTACGAGCAGTACTTC.

This clonotype was observed at least ten times. V is TRBV7-2 and J is TRBJ2-1, with TRBD2 matching over 13 bases. The germline V gene encodes CDR1 SGHTA and CDR2 FQGNSA. The CDR3 is made up of 15 amino acids. J was trimmed by 6 bases and V by 5 bases; bases with no gene match: 4. The DNA for the CDR3 is TGTGCCAGCAGCCCTCGACTAGCGGGGGGCAATGAGCAGTTCTTC. It encodes CASSPRLAGGNEQFF. Variable domain in full (rest from reference TRBV7-2 and TRBJ2-1): GAGVSQSPSNKVTEKGKDVELRCDPISGHTALYWYRQSLGQGLEFLIYFQGNSAPDKSGLPSDRFSAERTGGSVSTLTIQRTQQEDSAVYLCASSPRLAGGNEQFFGPGTRLTVL.

In its sample, this clonotype was seen many times. The rearrangement links TRBV9 to TRBJ2-7; the D is unclear. Per germline, CDR1 SGDLS and CDR2 YYNGEE. V lost 1 base to trimming and J lost 1 base, with 6 bases between them. This CDR3 contains 13 residues. The CDR3 region has the DNA TGTGCCAGCAGCGTAACAGCTTCCTACGAGCAGTACTTC. Residues: CASSVTASYEQYF.

This clonotype was observed many times. V is TRBV6-1 and J is TRBJ2-3; D remains ambiguous. This CDR3 comprises 16 residues. With 5 bases removed from V and 0 bases from J, the gap between germline ends came to 15 bases. From germline, CDR1 is MNHNS and CDR2 SASEGT. The CDR3 here is CASSNPSPISTDTQYF. The CDR3 DNA reads as TGTGCCAGCAGTAATCCCTCTCCCATTAGCACAGATACGCAGTATTTT.

This clonotype appeared a few times. The V call is TRBV14, the J call TRBJ2-3, with D hard to call. V lost 1 base to trimming and J lost 0 bases, with 11 bases between them. The CDR3 contains 16 residues. CDR1 SGHDN and CDR2 FVKESK come from the germline V gene. The CDR3 sequence is CASSQVWVRSTDTQYF. The CDR3 DNA reads as TGTGCCAGCAGCCAAGTTTGGGTTCGGAGCACAGATACGCAGTATTTT. The full variable domain, with the rest looked up from reference TRBV14 and TRBJ2-3, is EAGVTQFPSHSVIEKGQTVTLRCDPISGHDNLYWYRRVMGKEIKFLLHFVKESKQDESGMPNNRFLAERTGGTYSTLKVQPAELEDSGVYFCASSQVWVRSTDTQYFGPGTRLTVL.

This clonotype has a count of ten or more. The chain uses TRBV20-1 and TRBJ2-5; 9 bases fit TRBD2. V lost 4 bases and J lost 2; bases outside the gene matches: 5. The CDR3 is 14 residues long. Germline CDR1 is DFQATT and CDR2 is SNEGSKA (reference sequence). The CDR3, as DNA: TGCAGTGCTACCTCGGGACTAGCTCAAGAGACCCAGTACTTC. Translated, it gives CSATSGLAQETQYF.

A few counts support this clonotype. This chain links TRBV29-1 with TRBJ2-3, with 10 bases identical to TRBD2. Unmatched junction bases numbered 14, after V lost 1 base and J lost 4 bases. The length of the CDR3 is 18 residues. Germline V lookup: CDR1 SQVTM, CDR2 ANQGSEA. The CDR3 bases are TGCAGCGTTGAAGGAGTAAGCGGGAGGGCCCGGTCGGCAGATACGCAGTATTTT. It specifies CSVEGVSGRARSADTQYF.

This clonotype was seen repeatedly, ten times or more. The gene calls are TRBV5-1 and TRBJ2-1; D is possibly TRBD2 (6 bases). The CDR3 has 15 residues. CDR1 is SGHRS, CDR2 YFSETQ, per germline. The V gene lost 1 base and the J gene lost 5 bases, with 13 bases spanning the gap. CDR3 DNA: TGCGCCAGCAGCTTGCAGGCTAGCGATCACAATGAGCAGTTCTTC. Encoded protein: CASSLQASDHNEQFF.

This clonotype has ten or more counts. The V gene is TRBV28, the J gene TRBJ2-3, with 11 bases aligning to TRBD2. The CDR3 is made up of 16 amino acids. Per germline, CDR1 MDHEN and CDR2 SYDVKM. V lost 4 bases and J lost 3; bases outside the gene matches: 6. The CDR3 region has the DNA TGTGCCAGCAGTTCCCTACTAGCGGGAGTTACAGATACGCAGTATTTT. This translates into CASSSLLAGVTDTQYF.

This clonotype was counted only a few times. The chain carries TRBV5-1 and TRBJ1-5, with D maybe TRBD1 (5 bases). Trimming left V 7 bases short and J 6 bases short, with 17 bases between. The CDR3 has 14 residues. Germline assignment: CDR1 SGHRS and CDR2 YFSETQ. CDR3 region: CASASRASVQPQHF. In nucleotides, the CDR3 is TGCGCCAGCGCCTCCAGGGCCTCCGTTCAGCCCCAGCATTTT.

This clonotype was recorded many times. This sequence joins TRBV2 and TRBJ1-3; tentative D call: TRBD1 (5 bases). Germline V gene data show CDR1 as SNHLY and CDR2 as FYNNEI. Trimming cost V 6 bases and J 0 bases, with 9 bases left between them. This CDR3 comprises 14 residues. CDR3 bases: TGTGCCAGCAGCCTGGACATCTCTGGAAACACCATATATTTT. It codes for CASSLDISGNTIYF.

This clonotype was observed many times. This chain uses TRBV29-1 with TRBJ2-5; 7 nucleotides align to TRBD2. Germline V gene sequence: CDR1 SQVTM, CDR2 ANQGSEA. V gave up 5 bases and J gave up 3 bases; unmatched junction bases: 12. The CDR3 is 15 amino acids. The CDR3 reads CSVQLAARGKETQYF. The CDR3 DNA follows: TGCAGCGTTCAGCTAGCGGCCCGGGGGAAAGAGACCCAGTACTTC.

This clonotype has ten or more counts. V and J are TRBV20-1 and TRBJ2-7; 13 bases are shared with TRBD2. Germline V CDR1 and CDR2: DFQATT, SNEGSKA (reference sequence). This CDR3 is built from 14 residues. V dropped 3 bases and J dropped 5; count of bases not matched to a gene: 4. In DNA form, the CDR3 reads TGCAGTGCTAGCCGGACTAGCGGGAGTCACGAGCAGTACTTC. Protein: CSASRTSGSHEQYF.

This chain connects TRBV30 to TRBJ1-1; the D is unclear. The CDR3 has 13 amino acids. With 4 bases removed from V and 6 bases from J, the gap between germline ends came to 15 bases. Germline V lookup: CDR1 GTSNPN, CDR2 SVGIG (reference sequence). The CDR3 DNA reads TGTGCCTGGACACCTATGACCTACGCTGAAGCTTTCTTT. Amino acid sequence: CAWTPMTYAEAFF.

This clonotype was recorded at least ten times. The V call is TRBV20-1, the J call TRBJ1-1, with D possibly TRBD1 on 6 matching bases. The germline V gene encodes CDR1 DFQATT and CDR2 SNEGSKA (reference sequence). This CDR3 has 13 residues. Trimming left V 3 bases short and J 1 base short, with 9 bases between. The CDR3 DNA follows: TGCAGTGCTAGTCACAGGGCGAACACTGAAGCTTTCTTT. Its protein product is CSASHRANTEAFF.

This clonotype was observed many times. The V and J genes are TRBV29-1 and TRBJ2-2, with D possibly called TRBD1 or TRBD2 (5 bases each). With 3 bases removed from V and 2 bases from J, the gap between germline ends came to 13 bases. There are 15 residues in the CDR3. Germline lookup yields CDR1 SQVTM and CDR2 ANQGSEA. The CDR3 DNA reads as TGCAGCGTTGATGAGCGAGGGGTAAACACCGGGGAGCTGTTTTTT. It translates to CSVDERGVNTGELFF.